Sequencing of this TCR beta chain was carried out in a study of blood T cell repertoires in COVID-19. On the study more broadly: Sites across the United States, Italy and Spain contributed samples from acute and convalescent COVID-19.

The CDR3 covers 13 residues. V lost 4 bases to trimming and J lost 5 bases; unmatched junction nucleotides: 4. Germline V gene lookup returns CDR1 MNHEY and CDR2 SMNVEV (reference sequence). Only in-frame clones appear in the TCRdb table, and some are missing; sequencing was by immunoSEQ multiplex PCR. The table records roughly 350,000 clones, 88% of them present only once. The rearrangement links TRBV27 to TRBJ2-7, with 8 positions matching TRBD1. The sequence derives from a woman aged 70 to 79 with COVID-19, enrolled during active disease. Sequencing used peripheral blood. The CDR3 DNA reads TGTGCCAGCAGTTGGGCAGGGGGCAACGAGCAGTACTTC. This translates into CASSWAGGNEQYF.